The rows below give T cell receptor beta chains drawn from one sample of a study of blood T cell repertoires in COVID-19. The method was immunoSEQ multiplex PCR; TCRdb's version includes in-frame clones alone and lacks a portion of them. This sample has about 330,000 clones, with 88% found just once. The material sequenced was peripheral blood. The receptors were sampled from a woman aged 45-60 years with active or convalescent COVID-19. Each CDR3 is given with its conserved first and last residue. The D gene is left open where the match is weak. Only part of the rows carry a size: once, few, many, or a class if the clone is expanded.

J gene	V gene	clone size	D gene	CDR3 protein	CDR3 DNA
TRBJ1-3	TRBV6-2/TRBV6-3	.	.	CASSKQGNTIYF	TGTGCCAGCAGTAAACAAGGAAACACCATATATTTT
TRBJ1-1	TRBV19	few	.	CASSARAGTTEAFF	TGTGCCAGTAGTGCCAGGGCAGGCACCACTGAAGCTTTCTTT
TRBJ1-1	TRBV5-4	.	.	CASSRTGGTEAFF	TGTGCCAGCAGCCGAACGGGGGGCACTGAAGCTTTCTTT
TRBJ1-2	TRBV5-5	.	.	CASSQGWNYGYTF	TGTGCCAGCAGCCAGGGGTGGAACTATGGCTACACCTTC
TRBJ2-2	TRBV7-2	.	.	CASSLIRGSGTGELFF	TGTGCCAGCAGCTTAATTCGGGGTTCGGGCACCGGGGAGCTGTTTTTT
TRBJ1-1	TRBV9	.	.	CASSPQNRVNTEAFF	TGTGCCAGCAGCCCCCAAAACAGGGTTAACACTGAAGCTTTCTTT
TRBJ2-1	TRBV28	.	.	CASSVRGNNEQFF	TGTGCCAGCAGTGTCCGGGGTAACAATGAGCAGTTCTTC
TRBJ1-3	TRBV18	.	.	CASSPLGTSAGNTIYF	TGTGCCAGCTCACCACTCGGGACATCCGCTGGAAACACCATATATTTT
TRBJ2-7	TRBV5-1	.	TRBD1	CASSRTGLSSYEQYF	TGCGCCAGCAGCCGGACAGGTCTAAGCTCCTACGAGCAGTACTTC
TRBJ2-7	TRBV7-2	.	.	CASSLWASYEQYF	TGTGCCAGCAGCTTATGGGCCTCCTACGAGCAGTACTTC
TRBJ1-2	TRBV6-6	.	.	CASSPGRVGYGYTF	TGTGCCAGCAGTCCCGGCAGGGTTGGTTATGGCTACACCTTC
TRBJ1-1	TRBV11-1	few	.	CASSPRTHMNTEAFF	TGTGCCAGCAGCCCGAGGACACATATGAACACTGAAGCTTTCTTT
TRBJ2-1	TRBV11-2	.	TRBD2	CASSPRILAGGPGDEQFF	TGTGCCAGCAGCCCACGGATACTAGCGGGAGGCCCCGGCGATGAGCAGTTCTTC
TRBJ2-1	TRBV5-1	.	TRBD2	CASSLATSGNPDEQFF	TGCGCCAGCAGCTTGGCAACTAGCGGGAACCCGGATGAGCAGTTCTTC
TRBJ1-5	TRBV2	.	TRBD1	CASRARMTGRQPQHF	TGTGCCAGCAGAGCTAGAATGACAGGGCGACAGCCCCAGCATTTT
TRBJ2-3	TRBV5-1	.	.	CASSLSAQATDTQYF	TGCGCCAGCAGCTTGAGCGCACAGGCCACAGATACGCAGTATTTT
TRBJ2-1	TRBV30	.	.	CAWFVPLYNEQFF	TGTGCCTGGTTCGTCCCACTCTACAATGAGCAGTTCTTC
TRBJ1-2	TRBV4-2	.	TRBD1	CASRPRDRGGGYTF	TGTGCCAGCAGGCCACGGGACAGGGGTGGTGGCTACACCTTC
TRBJ1-1	TRBV30	.	.	CAWSVQGLGEAFF	TGTGCCTGGAGTGTCCAGGGCTTAGGTGAAGCTTTCTTT
TRBJ2-2	TRBV18	.	.	CASSILTGRTGELFF	TGTGCCAGCTCAATCCTGACAGGGAGGACCGGGGAGCTGTTTTTT
TRBJ2-5	TRBV5-1	.	TRBD2	CASSLGTSFAQETQYF	TGCGCCAGCAGCTTGGGGACTAGTTTTGCCCAAGAGACCCAGTACTTC
TRBJ2-1	TRBV5-4	.	TRBD2	CASSRGLAGGSSNEQFF	TGTGCCAGCAGCAGAGGACTAGCGGGGGGGAGTAGCAATGAGCAGTTCTTC
TRBJ2-2	TRBV29-1	.	.	CSVGLDTGELFF	TGCAGCGTTGGGTTAGACACCGGGGAGCTGTTTTTT
TRBJ1-1	TRBV28	.	.	CASSGPREPPAF	TGTGCCAGCAGTGGTCCGAGGGAACCGCCTGCGTTT
TRBJ2-3	TRBV7-3	once	.	CASSLGVSLDTQYF	TGTGCCAGCAGCTTAGGAGTTAGTTTGGATACGCAGTATTTT
TRBJ2-3	TRBV5-1	.	.	CASSPNGPIRTDTQYF	TGCGCCAGCAGCCCCAATGGGCCTATTCGCACAGATACGCAGTATTTT
TRBJ1-1	TRBV9	.	TRBD1	CASSVEPGTATEAFF	TGTGCCAGCAGCGTAGAACCTGGGACAGCCACTGAAGCTTTCTTT
TRBJ2-2	TRBV5-1	.	TRBD1	CASSFRQGGGELFF	TGCGCCAGCAGCTTTCGACAGGGCGGCGGGGAGCTGTTTTTT
TRBJ1-1	TRBV3-1/TRBV3-2	few	.	CASSQYTENTEAFF	TGTGCCAGCAGCCAATACACAGAGAACACTGAAGCTTTCTTT